The sequence of this TCR beta chain was determined in a study of blood T cell repertoires in COVID-19. The CDR3 is 14 amino acids. Per germline, CDR1 SQVTM and CDR2 ANQGSEA. Between the trimmed V and J ends, which lost 7 bases and 2 bases, there was a span of 18 bases. This clone was seen once. Original data processing: Reference gene primers were amplified, and this amplification served to estimate nucleated cell counts. The data were produced by immunoSEQ multiplex PCR, yet TCRdb's version contains in-frame clones alone and is incomplete. That table is the source of V, J and clone size, and D and trimming were worked out from the DNA. The sample contains around 250,000 clones, approximately 82% of which appear only once.

Specimen: peripheral blood. The clonotype comes from an elderly man with acute or convalescent COVID-19. This chain uses TRBV29-1 with TRBJ2-7, with D tentatively TRBD2 (7 bases). The CDR3 reads CSARGGDWTYEQYF. Here the CDR3 DNA reads TGCAGCGCAAGAGGGGGGGACTGGACCTACGAGCAGTACTTC.